Listed below are T cell receptor beta chains from one sample, sequenced in a study of CD8 T cells in ankylosing spondylitis. TCRdb reanalysed the 5' RACE reads using MiXCR and keeps one entry per CDR3 protein. This table holds around 890,000 distinct CDR3 sequences, about 11% found once. The sequenced sample consisted of blood, either unsorted or a sorted T cell fraction (not recorded which). Every receptor here comes from a male donor with ankylosing spondylitis. The CDR3 runs from the conserved cysteine through the conserved F or W.

v_call	j_call	cdr3_aa
TRBV5-1	TRBJ2-3	CASSLRGEGTDTQYF
TRBV27	TRBJ2-7	CASATSHFSYEQYF
TRBV20-1	TRBJ1-6	CSAGPPPFTYNSPLHF
TRBV7-9	TRBJ2-1	CASSSWGSSYNEQFF
TRBV20-1	TRBJ1-5	CSARWGYSNQPQHF
TRBV20-1	TRBJ2-5	CSAREGLTETQYF
TRBV20-1	TRBJ1-5	CSAYRGADQPQHF
TRBV20-1	TRBJ1-4	CSAGTTTNEKLFF
TRBV5-1	TRBJ1-1	CASSEGQRTEAFF
TRBV20-1	TRBJ2-2	CSARGGTGGTGELFF
TRBV7-8	TRBJ2-5	CASSLREWEETQYF
TRBV5-1	TRBJ2-6	CASSLVVGPGRNVLTF
TRBV20-1	TRBJ1-6	CSAQKGYAHSPLHF
TRBV20-1	TRBJ1-1	CSASGGGGNTEAFF
TRBV5-4	TRBJ2-2	CASSTTGGPTGELFF
TRBV11-2	TRBJ2-1	CASSWDPSSKEQFF
TRBV28	TRBJ2-7	CASSPGQGPGEQYF
TRBV5-1	TRBJ1-4	CASSSDRGSEKLFF
TRBV20-1	TRBJ2-5	CSATLAGGYETQYF
TRBV12-3/TRBV12-4	TRBJ1-5	CASRPRWPSIFGAAF